This record looks at one TCR beta chain sequence and its context. The antigen is not known. As defined, naive CD8 cells were CD45RO-negative and positively selected for CCR7, with terminally differentiated effector memory CD45RA+ cells excluded. Data came from immunoSEQ multiplex PCR; TCRdb stores just in-frame clones and leaves some out. The repertoire consists of roughly 2 million clones, with about 95% occurring once and the leading ten covering 0.85% to 1.2%. CDR1 is SGHNT, CDR2 YYREEE, per germline (reference sequence). J gave up 9 bases and V 4 bases, and 9 bases lay outside the gene matches. CDR3 length: 15 amino acids. This sample is part of a study of shared clonotypes between healthy human individuals. Study results and limitations: Generally, naive subsets came out with larger estimated richness than memory subsets.

This rearrangement joins TRBV5-4 to TRBJ1-6; the match to TRBD1 covers 8 bases. This sequence originates from a man younger than 30 in good health. Sequenced input: naive CD8+ T cells sorted from blood. The CDR3 protein is CASSKDRGPGSPLHF. CDR3 DNA sequence: TGTGCCAGCAGCAAAGACAGGGGACCTGGTTCACCCCTCCACTTT. Variable domain in full (rest from reference TRBV5-4 and TRBJ1-6): ETGVTQSPTHLIKTRGQQVTLRCSSQSGHNTVSWYQQALGQGPQFIFQYYREEENGRGNFPPRFSGLQFPNYSSELNVNALELDDSALYLCASSKDRGPGSPLHFGNGTRLTVT.